The clone carrying this T cell receptor beta chain occurred once. Germline V CDR1 and CDR2: GTSNPN, SVGIG (reference sequence). Trimming took 5 bases from V and 10 from J, leaving 19 bases between them. This CDR3 is built from 13 residues. This sample is part of a study of blood T cell repertoires in COVID-19. TCRdb's table, derived via immunoSEQ multiplex PCR, lists solely in-frame clones and lacks some. The sample records 350,000 to 450,000 clones, nearly 90% being singletons. The source is a woman aged 25 to 39 who had recovered from COVID-19. Material: PBMCs or T cells enriched from blood (not recorded which). The V and J genes are TRBV30 and TRBJ2-3, with unresolved D. The CDR3 loop reads CAWGPNRVDAQYF. The CDR3 nucleotides read TGTGCCTGGGGACCCAATCGCGTTGATGCGCAGTATTTT.